The source of this TCR beta chain is a study of spatial heterogeneity in lung cancer. Study-level information: Mean representation of each unique TCR and UMI combination in the raw reads exceeded ten occurrences.

Specified time point: blood at routine non-recurrence follow-up after resection. Unsorted tumor, nontumor lung tissue or cryopreserved PBMC supplied the whole RNA. This clonotype is hyperexpanded within its sample. TCRdb itself ran the 5' RACE reads through MiXCR, one entry per CDR3 protein. The sample lists some 1,700 distinct CDR3 sequences, approximately 19% seen once, with approximately 55% in the top ten. The CDR3 contains 15 residues. From germline, CDR1 is SGHTA and CDR2 FQGNSA. Unmatched junction bases numbered 7, after V lost 5 bases and J lost 6 bases. The clonotype originates from a male donor with early-stage non-small cell lung cancer. The rearrangement joins TRBV7-2 to TRBJ2-3, with 11 bases lining up with TRBD2. The sample in question was PBMCs, obtained at follow-up. DNA for the CDR3: TGTGCCAGCAGCCTGATTTTAGCGGGGGGGGATACGCAGTATTTT. Encoded protein: CASSLILAGGDTQYF.